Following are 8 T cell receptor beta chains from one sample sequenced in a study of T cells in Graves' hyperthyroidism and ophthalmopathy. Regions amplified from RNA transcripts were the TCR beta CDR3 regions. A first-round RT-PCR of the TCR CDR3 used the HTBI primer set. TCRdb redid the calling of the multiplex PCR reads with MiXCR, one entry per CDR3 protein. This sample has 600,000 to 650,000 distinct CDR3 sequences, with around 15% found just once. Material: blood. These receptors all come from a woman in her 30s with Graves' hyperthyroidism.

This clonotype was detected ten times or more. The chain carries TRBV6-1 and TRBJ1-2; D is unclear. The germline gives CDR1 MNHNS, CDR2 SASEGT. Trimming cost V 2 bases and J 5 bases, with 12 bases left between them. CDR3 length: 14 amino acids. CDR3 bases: TGTGCCAGCAGTGAACAGCCCGGAAGGTATGGCTACACCTTC. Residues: CASSEQPGRYGYTF.

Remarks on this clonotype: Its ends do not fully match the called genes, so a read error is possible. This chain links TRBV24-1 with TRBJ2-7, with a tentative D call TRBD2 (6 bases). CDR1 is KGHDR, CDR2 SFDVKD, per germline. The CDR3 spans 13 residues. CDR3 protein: CATSDLAGGEQYF. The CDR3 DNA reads TGCGCCACCAGTGACCTCGCTGGGGGGGAGCAGTACTTC.

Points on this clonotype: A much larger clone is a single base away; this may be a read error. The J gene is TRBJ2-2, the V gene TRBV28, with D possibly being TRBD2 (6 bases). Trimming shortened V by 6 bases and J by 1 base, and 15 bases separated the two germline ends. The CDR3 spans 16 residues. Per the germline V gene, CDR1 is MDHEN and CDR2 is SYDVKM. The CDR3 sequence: CASRAGGRRNTGELFF. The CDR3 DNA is TGTGCCAGCAGGGCCGGAGGGAGGCGGAACACCGGGGAGCTGTTTTTT. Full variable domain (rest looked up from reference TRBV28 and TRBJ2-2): DVKVTQSSRYLVKRTGEKVFLECVQDMDHENMFWYRQDPGLGLRLIYFSYDVKMKEKGDIPEGYSVSREKKERFSLILESASTNQTSMYLCASRAGGRRNTGELFFGEGSRLTVL.

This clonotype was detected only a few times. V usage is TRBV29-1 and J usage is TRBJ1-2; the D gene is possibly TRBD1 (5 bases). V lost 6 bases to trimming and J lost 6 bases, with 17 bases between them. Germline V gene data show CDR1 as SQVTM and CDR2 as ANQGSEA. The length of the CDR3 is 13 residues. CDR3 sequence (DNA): TGCAGCGTAATACAGGATTTTGAGGATGGCTACACCTTC. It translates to CSVIQDFEDGYTF.

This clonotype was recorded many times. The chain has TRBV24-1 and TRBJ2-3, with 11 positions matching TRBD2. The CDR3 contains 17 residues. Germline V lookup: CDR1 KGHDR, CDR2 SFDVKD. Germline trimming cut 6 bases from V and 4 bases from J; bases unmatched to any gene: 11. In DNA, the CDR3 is TGTGCCACCAGTATCCGACCGGGACTAGCGGAGTCAGATACGCAGTATTTT. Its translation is CATSIRPGLAESDTQYF.

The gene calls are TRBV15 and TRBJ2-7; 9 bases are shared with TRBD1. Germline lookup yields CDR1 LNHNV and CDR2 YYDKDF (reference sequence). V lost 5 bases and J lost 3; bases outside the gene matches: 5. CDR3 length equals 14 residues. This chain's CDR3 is CATSVRQGVYEQYF. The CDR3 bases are TGTGCCACCAGCGTTCGACAGGGGGTCTACGAGCAGTACTTC.

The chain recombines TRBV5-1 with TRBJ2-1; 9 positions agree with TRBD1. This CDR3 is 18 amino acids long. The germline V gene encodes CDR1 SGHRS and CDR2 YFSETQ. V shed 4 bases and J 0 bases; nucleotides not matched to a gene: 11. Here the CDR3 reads CASSHRGLNENSYNEQFF. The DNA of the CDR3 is TGCGCCAGCAGCCACAGGGGGCTTAATGAGAACTCCTACAATGAGCAGTTCTTC.

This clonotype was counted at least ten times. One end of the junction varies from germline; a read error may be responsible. The chain's CDR3 is CASSFFPGRVGTGELFF. CDR3 in DNA: TGTGCCAGCAGTTTCTTCCCCGGGAGGGTGGGGACCGGAGAGCTGTTTTTT. The chain joins TRBV28 to TRBJ2-2; TRBD2 matches at 8 bases. CDR3 length equals 17 residues. Germline V gene lookup returns CDR1 MDHEN and CDR2 SYDVKM.